The present TCR beta chain was sequenced within a study of T-cell memory formation after mild COVID-19. This clonotype has just a few counts. TCRdb called the 5' RACE reads again in MiXCR, with one record for every CDR3 protein. Of over 250,000 distinct CDR3 sequences listed, about a sixth are singletons. There are 17 residues in the CDR3. Trimming took 3 bases from V and 7 from J; bases not matched to a gene: 12. Germline assignment: CDR1 SGHNT and CDR2 YENEEA. The receptor's source is a young man who had mild COVID-19 (a few samples of this study predate the infection). Cell type and time point are not known. The gene calls are TRBV11-3 and TRBJ2-2; the match to TRBD1 covers 9 bases. The sample consisted of PBMCs or a T cell subset sorted from them (not recorded which). CDR3 in amino acids: CASSLDPGQGLFGELFF. The DNA for the CDR3 is TGTGCCAGCAGCTTGGACCCGGGACAGGGATTATTCGGGGAGCTGTTTTTT.